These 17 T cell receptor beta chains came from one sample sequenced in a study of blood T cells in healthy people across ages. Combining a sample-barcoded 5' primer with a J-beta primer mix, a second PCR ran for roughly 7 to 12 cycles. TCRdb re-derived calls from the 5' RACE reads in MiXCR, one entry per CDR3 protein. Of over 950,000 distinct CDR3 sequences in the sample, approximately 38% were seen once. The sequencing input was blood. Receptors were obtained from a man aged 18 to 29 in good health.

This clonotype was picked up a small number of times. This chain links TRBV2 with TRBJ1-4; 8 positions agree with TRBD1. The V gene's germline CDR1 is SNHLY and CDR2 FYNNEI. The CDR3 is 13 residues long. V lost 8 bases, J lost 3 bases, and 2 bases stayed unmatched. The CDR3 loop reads CASQGAANEKLFF. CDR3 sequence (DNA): TGTGCCAGCCAGGGGGCTGCTAATGAAAAACTGTTTTTT.

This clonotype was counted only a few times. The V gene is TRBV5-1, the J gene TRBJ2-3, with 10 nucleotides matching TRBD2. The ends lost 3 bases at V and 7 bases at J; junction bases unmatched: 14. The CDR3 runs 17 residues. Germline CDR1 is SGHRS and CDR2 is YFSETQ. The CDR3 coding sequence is TGCGCCAGCAGCTCACCTAGCGGGGGCAACGAGGTTAATACGCAGTATTTT. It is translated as CASSSPSGGNEVNTQYF.

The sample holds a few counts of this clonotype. The CDR3 loop is CASSSRTGTNEKLFF. CDR3 nucleotides: TGTGCCAGCAGTTCTCGGACGGGAACTAATGAAAAACTGTTTTTT. The chain employs TRBV12-3 or TRBV12-4 and TRBJ1-4, with no clear D. The CDR3 sequence is 15 residues long. V gave up 4 bases and J gave up 1 base, with 10 bases separating them.

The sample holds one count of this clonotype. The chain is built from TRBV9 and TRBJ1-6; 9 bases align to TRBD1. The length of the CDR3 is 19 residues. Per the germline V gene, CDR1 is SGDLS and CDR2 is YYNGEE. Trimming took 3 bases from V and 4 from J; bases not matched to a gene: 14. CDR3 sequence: CASSAPGQGVGGYNSPLHF. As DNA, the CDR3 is TGTGCCAGCAGCGCCCCGGGACAGGGCGTGGGAGGGTATAATTCACCCCTCCACTTT.

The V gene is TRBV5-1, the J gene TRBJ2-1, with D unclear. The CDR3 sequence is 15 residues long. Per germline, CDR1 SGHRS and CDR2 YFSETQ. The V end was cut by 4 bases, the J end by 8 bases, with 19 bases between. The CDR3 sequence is CASSSRGTKGDEQFF. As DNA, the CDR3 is TGCGCCAGCAGCAGCCGCGGTACGAAGGGCGATGAGCAGTTCTTC.

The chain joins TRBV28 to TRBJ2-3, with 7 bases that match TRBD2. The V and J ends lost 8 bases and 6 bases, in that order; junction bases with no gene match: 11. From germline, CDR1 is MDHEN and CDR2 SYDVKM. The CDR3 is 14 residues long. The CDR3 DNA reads TGTGCCAGCGAGGGAGGGACGGCCGTGGATACGCAGTATTTT. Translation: CASEGGTAVDTQYF. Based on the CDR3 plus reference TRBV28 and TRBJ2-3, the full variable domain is DVKVTQSSRYLVKRTGEKVFLECVQDMDHENMFWYRQDPGLGLRLIYFSYDVKMKEKGDIPEGYSVSREKKERFSLILESASTNQTSMYLCASEGGTAVDTQYFGPGTRLTVL.

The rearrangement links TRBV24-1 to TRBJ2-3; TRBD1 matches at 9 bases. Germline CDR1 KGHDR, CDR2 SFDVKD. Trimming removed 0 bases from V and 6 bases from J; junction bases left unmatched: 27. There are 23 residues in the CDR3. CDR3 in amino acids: CATSDLHFQRYGHRGLNQDTQYF. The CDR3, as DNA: TGTGCCACCAGTGATTTGCATTTTCAGAGATATGGTCACAGGGGGCTTAATCAGGATACGCAGTATTTT.

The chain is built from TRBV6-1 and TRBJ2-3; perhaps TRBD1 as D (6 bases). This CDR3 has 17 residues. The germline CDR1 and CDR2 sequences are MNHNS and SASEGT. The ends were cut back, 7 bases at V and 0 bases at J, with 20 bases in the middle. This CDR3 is CASTSLEGDSSTDTQYF. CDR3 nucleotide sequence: TGTGCCAGCACCAGTTTAGAGGGGGATTCTAGCACAGATACGCAGTATTTT.

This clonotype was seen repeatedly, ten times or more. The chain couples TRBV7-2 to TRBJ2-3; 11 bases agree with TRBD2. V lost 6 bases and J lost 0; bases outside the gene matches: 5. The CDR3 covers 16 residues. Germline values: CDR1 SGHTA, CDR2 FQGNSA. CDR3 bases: TGTGCCAGCAGTCTGCTAGCGGGGGGAAGCACAGATACGCAGTATTTT. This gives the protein CASSLLAGGSTDTQYF.

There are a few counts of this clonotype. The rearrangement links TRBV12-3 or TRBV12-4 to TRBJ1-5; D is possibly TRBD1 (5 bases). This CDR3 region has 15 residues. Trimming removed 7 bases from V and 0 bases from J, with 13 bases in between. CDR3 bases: TGTGCCAGCAACCCTTCGGGGGATAGCAATCAGCCCCAGCATTTT. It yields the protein CASNPSGDSNQPQHF.

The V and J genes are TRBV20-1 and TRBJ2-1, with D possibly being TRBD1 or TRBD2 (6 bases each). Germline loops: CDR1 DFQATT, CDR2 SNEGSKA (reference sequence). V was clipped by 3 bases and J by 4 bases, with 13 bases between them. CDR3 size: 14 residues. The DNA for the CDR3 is TGCAGTGCTAGTCGGGGGCCGGGATACAATGAGCAGTTCTTC. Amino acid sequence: CSASRGPGYNEQFF.

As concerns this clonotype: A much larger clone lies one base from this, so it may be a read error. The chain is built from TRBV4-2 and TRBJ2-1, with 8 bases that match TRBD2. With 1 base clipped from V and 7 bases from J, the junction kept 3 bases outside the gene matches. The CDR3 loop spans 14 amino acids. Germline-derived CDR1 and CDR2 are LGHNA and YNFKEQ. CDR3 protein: CASSQGGTRNEQFF. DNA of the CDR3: TGTGCCAGCAGCCAAGGAGGGACTAGGAATGAGCAGTTCTTC.

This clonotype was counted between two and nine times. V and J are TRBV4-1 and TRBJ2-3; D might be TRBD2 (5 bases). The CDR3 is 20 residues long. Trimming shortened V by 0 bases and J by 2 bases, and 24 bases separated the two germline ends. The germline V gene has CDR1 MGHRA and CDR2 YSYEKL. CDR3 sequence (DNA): TGCGCCAGCAGCCAAGATAACGTCGGGGAAACCGGCGATAACACAGATACGCAGTATTTT. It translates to CASSQDNVGETGDNTDTQYF.

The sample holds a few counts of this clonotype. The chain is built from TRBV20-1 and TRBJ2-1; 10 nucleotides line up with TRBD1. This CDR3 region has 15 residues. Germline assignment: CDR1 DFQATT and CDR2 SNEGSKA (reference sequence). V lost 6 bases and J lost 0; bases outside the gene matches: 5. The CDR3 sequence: CSAGGQGHSYNEQFF. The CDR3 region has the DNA TGCAGTGCAGGGGGACAGGGGCACTCCTACAATGAGCAGTTCTTC.

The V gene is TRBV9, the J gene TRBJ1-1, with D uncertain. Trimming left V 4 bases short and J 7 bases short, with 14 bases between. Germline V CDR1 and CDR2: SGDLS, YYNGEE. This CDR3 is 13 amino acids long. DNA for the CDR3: TGTGCCAGCAGCCCATTGACCGCAGGTGAAGCTTTCTTT. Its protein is CASSPLTAGEAFF.

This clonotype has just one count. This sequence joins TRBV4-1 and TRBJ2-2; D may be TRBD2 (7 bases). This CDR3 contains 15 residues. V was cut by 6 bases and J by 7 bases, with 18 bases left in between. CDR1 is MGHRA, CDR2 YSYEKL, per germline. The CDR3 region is CASRPGGGGNGELFF. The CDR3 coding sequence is TGCGCCAGCAGGCCTGGGGGGGGCGGTAACGGGGAGCTGTTTTTT.

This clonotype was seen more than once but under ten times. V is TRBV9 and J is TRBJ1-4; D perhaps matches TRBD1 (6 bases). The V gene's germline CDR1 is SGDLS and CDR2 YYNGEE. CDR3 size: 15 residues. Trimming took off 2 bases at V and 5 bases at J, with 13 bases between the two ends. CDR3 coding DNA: TGTGCCAGCAGCGTGCAGGGGATGCCGAATGAAAAACTGTTTTTT. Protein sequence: CASSVQGMPNEKLFF.